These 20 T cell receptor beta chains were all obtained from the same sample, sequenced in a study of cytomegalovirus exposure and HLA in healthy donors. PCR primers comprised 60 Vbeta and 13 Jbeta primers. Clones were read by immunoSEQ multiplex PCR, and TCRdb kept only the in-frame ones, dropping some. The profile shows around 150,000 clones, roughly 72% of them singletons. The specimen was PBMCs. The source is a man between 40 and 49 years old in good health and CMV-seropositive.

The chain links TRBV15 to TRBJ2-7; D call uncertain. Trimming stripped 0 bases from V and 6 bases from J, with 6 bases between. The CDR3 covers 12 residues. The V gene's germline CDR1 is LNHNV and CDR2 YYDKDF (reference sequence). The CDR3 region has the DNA TGTGCCACCAGCAGAGACAGGTTCGAGCAGTACTTC. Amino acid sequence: CATSRDRFEQYF.

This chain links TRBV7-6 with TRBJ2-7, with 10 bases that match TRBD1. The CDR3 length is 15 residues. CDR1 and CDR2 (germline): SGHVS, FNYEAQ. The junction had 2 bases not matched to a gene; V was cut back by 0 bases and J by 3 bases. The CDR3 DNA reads TGTGCCAGCAGCTTAGCCGGGACAGGGGACTACGAGCAGTACTTC. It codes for CASSLAGTGDYEQYF.

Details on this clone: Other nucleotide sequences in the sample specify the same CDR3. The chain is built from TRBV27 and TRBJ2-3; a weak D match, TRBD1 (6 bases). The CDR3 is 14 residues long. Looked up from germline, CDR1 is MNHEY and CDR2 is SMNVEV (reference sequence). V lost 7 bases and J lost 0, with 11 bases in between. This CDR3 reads CASKPDRSTDTQYF. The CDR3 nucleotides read TGTGCCAGCAAACCGGACAGAAGCACAGATACGCAGTATTTT.

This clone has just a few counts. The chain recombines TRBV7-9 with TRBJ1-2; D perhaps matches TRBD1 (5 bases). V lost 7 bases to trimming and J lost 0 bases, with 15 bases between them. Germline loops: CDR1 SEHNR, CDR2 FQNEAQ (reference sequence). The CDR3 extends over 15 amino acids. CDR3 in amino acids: CASTPRGTSNYGYTF. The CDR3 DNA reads TGTGCCAGCACCCCGCGGGGGACTTCTAACTATGGCTACACCTTC.

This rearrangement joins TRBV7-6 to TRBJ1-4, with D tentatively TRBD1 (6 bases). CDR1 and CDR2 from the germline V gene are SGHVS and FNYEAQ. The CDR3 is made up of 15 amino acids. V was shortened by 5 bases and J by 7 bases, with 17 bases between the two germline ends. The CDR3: CASSPRQGRGEKLFF. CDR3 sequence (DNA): TGTGCCAGCAGCCCCCGGCAGGGGCGAGGTGAAAAACTGTTTTTT.

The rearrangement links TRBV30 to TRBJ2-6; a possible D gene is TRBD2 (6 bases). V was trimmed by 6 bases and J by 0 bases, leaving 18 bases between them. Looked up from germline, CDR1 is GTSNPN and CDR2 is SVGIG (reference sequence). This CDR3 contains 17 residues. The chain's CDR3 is CACRTGTHSSGANVLTF. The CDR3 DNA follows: TGTGCCTGCCGTACCGGGACTCACTCCTCTGGGGCCAACGTCCTGACTTTC. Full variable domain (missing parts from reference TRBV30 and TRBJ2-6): SQTIHQWPATLVQPVGSPLSLECTVEGTSNPNLYWYRQAAGRGLQLLFYSVGIGQISSEVPQNLSASRPQDRQFILSSKKLLLSDSGFYLCACRTGTHSSGANVLTFGAGSRLTVL.

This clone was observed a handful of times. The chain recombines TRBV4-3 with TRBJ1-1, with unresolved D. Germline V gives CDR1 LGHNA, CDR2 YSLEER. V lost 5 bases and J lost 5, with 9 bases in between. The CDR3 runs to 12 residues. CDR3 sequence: CASSFGDTEAFF. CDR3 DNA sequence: TGCGCCAGCAGCTTCGGGGATACTGAAGCTTTCTTT.

The chain's CDR3 is CASSPGQPNTEAFF. CDR3 DNA: TGTGCCAGCAGCCCGGGACAGCCGAACACTGAAGCTTTCTTT. The chain carries TRBV5-4 and TRBJ1-1, with TRBD1 matching over 7 bases. Germline CDR1 reads SGHNT; CDR2 reads YYREEE (reference sequence). This CDR3 is 14 amino acids long. V was pared by 4 bases and J by 1 base, with 4 bases of the junction left unmatched.

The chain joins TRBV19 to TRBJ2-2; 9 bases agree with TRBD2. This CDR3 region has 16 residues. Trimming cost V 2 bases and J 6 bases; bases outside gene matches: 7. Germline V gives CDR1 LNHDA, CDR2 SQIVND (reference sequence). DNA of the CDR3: TGTGCCAGTAGTATACAAGGCGGGGGGGCCTCCGGGGAGCTGTTTTTT. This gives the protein CASSIQGGGASGELFF.

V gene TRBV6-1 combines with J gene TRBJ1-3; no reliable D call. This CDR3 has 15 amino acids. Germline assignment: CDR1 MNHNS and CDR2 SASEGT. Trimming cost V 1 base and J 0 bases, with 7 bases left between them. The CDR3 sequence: CASSEGTASGNTIYF. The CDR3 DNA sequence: TGTGCCAGCAGTGAAGGAACAGCCTCTGGAAACACCATATATTTT.

For the CDR3, the DNA is TGTGCCAGCAGCGGCCCCGCGGTAAGCACAGATACGCAGTATTTT. The encoded protein is CASSGPAVSTDTQYF. The chain employs TRBV5-4 and TRBJ2-3; D not certain. CDR3 length equals 15 residues. Trimming took 4 bases from V and 0 from J, leaving 12 bases between them. CDR1 SGHNT and CDR2 YYREEE come from the germline V gene (reference sequence). Combining the CDR3 with reference TRBV5-4 and TRBJ2-3 gives the whole variable domain ETGVTQSPTHLIKTRGQQVTLRCSSQSGHNTVSWYQQALGQGPQFIFQYYREEENGRGNFPPRFSGLQFPNYSSELNVNALELDDSALYLCASSGPAVSTDTQYFGPGTRLTVL.

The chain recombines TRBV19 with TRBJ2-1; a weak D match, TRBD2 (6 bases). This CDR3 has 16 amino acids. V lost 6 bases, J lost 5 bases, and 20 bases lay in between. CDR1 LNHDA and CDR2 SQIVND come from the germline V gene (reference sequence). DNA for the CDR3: TGTGCCAGTAGCTATCCCGGGGGTCCGTCTAACAATGAGCAGTTCTTC. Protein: CASSYPGGPSNNEQFF.

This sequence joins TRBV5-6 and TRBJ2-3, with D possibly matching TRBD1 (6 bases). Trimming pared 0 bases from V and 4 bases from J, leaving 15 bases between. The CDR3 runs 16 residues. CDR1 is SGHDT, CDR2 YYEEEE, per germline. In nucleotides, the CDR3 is TGTGCCAGCAGCTTGGGGGCAGGGGTTAAGGCAGATACGCAGTATTTT. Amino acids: CASSLGAGVKADTQYF.

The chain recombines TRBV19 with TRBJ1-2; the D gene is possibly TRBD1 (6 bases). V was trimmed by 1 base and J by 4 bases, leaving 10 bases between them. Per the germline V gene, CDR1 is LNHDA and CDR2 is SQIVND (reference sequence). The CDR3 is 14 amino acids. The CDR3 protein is CASSIAQGPYGYTF. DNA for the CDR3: TGTGCCAGTAGTATAGCACAGGGACCCTATGGCTACACCTTC. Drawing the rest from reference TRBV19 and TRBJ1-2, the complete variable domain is DGGITQSPKYLFRKEGQNVTLSCEQNLNHDAMYWYRQDPGQGLRLIYYSQIVNDFQKGDIAEGYSVSREKKESFPLTVTSAQKNPTAFYLCASSIAQGPYGYTFGSGTRLTVV.

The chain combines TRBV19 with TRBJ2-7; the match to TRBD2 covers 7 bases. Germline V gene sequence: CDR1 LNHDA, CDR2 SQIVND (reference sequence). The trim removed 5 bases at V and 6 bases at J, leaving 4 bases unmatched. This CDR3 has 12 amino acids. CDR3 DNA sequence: TGTGCCAGTAGTGGGGGGGTGTTCGAGCAGTACTTC. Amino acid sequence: CASSGGVFEQYF.

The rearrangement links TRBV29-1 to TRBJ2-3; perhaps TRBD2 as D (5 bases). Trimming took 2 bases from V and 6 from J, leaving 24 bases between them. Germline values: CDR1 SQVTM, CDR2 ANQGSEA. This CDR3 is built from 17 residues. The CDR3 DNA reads TGCAGCGTTGAAAGGAGGAAGGACTTTTGGGCTGTGGATACGCAGTATTTT. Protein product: CSVERRKDFWAVDTQYF.

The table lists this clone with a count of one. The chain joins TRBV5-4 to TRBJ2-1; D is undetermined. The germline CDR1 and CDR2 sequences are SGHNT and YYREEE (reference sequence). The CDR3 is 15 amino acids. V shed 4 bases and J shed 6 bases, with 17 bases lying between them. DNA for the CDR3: TGTGCCAGCAGCGGGTCGACGACTGCCAGCAATGAGCAGTTCTTC. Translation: CASSGSTTASNEQFF.

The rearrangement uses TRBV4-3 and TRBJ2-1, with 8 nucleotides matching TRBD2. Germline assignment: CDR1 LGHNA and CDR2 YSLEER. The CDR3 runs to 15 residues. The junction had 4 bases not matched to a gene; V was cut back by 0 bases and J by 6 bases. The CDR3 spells CASSQDTGGGNEQFF. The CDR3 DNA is TGCGCCAGCAGCCAAGATACGGGGGGGGGCAATGAGCAGTTCTTC.

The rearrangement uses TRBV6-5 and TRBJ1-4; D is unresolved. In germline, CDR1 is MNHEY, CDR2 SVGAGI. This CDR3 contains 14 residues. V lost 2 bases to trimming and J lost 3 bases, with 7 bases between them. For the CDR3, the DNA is TGTGCCAGCAGTTACGGAGCCGCTAATGAAAAACTGTTTTTT. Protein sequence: CASSYGAANEKLFF.

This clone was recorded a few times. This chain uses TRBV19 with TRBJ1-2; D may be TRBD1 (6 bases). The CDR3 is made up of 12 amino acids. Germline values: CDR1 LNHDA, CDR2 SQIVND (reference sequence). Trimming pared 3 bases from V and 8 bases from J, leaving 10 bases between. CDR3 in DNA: TGTGCCAGTAGTATTGGAGACAGGGGCTACACCTTC. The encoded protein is CASSIGDRGYTF.